Following are 18 T cell receptor beta chains from one sample sequenced in a study of cytomegalovirus exposure and HLA in healthy donors. In the PCR, 60 Vbeta and 13 Jbeta primers were used. Some clones are missing from TCRdb's copy, which holds only in-frame ones; the method was immunoSEQ multiplex PCR. The repertoire has some 130,000 clones, around 79% of them found once; the top ten carry about 6.5%. Sequencing input: PBMCs. The receptor set was obtained from a man aged 35 to 55 in good health and CMV-seropositive.

This chain joins TRBV25-1 and TRBJ1-6, with a weak D call TRBD1 (5 bases). Between the trimmed V and J ends, which lost 7 bases and 8 bases, there was a span of 12 bases. CDR3 length equals 13 residues. In germline, CDR1 is MGHDK, CDR2 SYGVNS. CDR3 in DNA: TGTGCCAGCAAAGGGACTACGTATTCACCCCTCCACTTT. Translation: CASKGTTYSPLHF.

The chain employs TRBV2 and TRBJ1-3; D gene uncertain. Trimming took off 7 bases at V and 3 bases at J, with 7 bases between the two ends. The CDR3 covers 12 residues. Germline loops: CDR1 SNHLY, CDR2 FYNNEI. The DNA of the CDR3 is TGTGCCAGCAAGAGGGTTGGAAACACCATATATTTT. Amino acids: CASKRVGNTIYF.

Only one count was recorded for this clone. Other nucleotide sequences in the sample specify the same CDR3. The V call is TRBV5-4, the J call TRBJ1-6, with D possibly being TRBD1 (6 bases). Germline assignment: CDR1 SGHNT and CDR2 YYREEE (reference sequence). This CDR3 has 15 amino acids. The V gene lost 0 bases and the J gene lost 7 bases, with 11 bases spanning the gap. CDR3 protein: CASSLVGQGNSPLHF. In nucleotides, the CDR3 is TGTGCCAGCAGCTTGGTGGGGCAGGGGAATTCACCCCTCCACTTT.

V and J are TRBV29-1 and TRBJ2-2; 9 bases are a match to TRBD1. V gave up 5 bases and J gave up 6 bases; unmatched junction bases: 7. The CDR3 has 14 amino acids. The germline V gene has CDR1 SQVTM and CDR2 ANQGSEA. CDR3 protein: CSVQTGGMAGELFF. The CDR3, as DNA: TGCAGCGTTCAGACAGGGGGGATGGCCGGGGAGCTGTTTTTT.

This clone was seen more than once but under ten times. The chain combines TRBV5-1 with TRBJ1-1; D ambiguous. The V gene lost 3 bases and the J gene lost 4 bases, with 13 bases spanning the gap. The CDR3 extends over 14 amino acids. Germline lookup yields CDR1 SGHRS and CDR2 YFSETQ. CDR3 in DNA: TGCGCCAGCAGCTCGGGTGGTGCCTCCACTGAAGCTTTCTTT. Its translation: CASSSGGASTEAFF.

This clone has a handful of counts. The V gene is TRBV6-5, the J gene TRBJ2-5; no clear D gene. V was trimmed by 4 bases and J by 4 bases, leaving 10 bases between them. The germline gives CDR1 MNHEY, CDR2 SVGAGI. The CDR3 length is 13 residues. This CDR3 is CASSSQLRETQYF. DNA of the CDR3: TGTGCCAGCAGTTCCCAACTGCGAGAGACCCAGTACTTC.

The rearrangement joins TRBV5-6 to TRBJ1-1, with 7 positions matching TRBD1. The germline gives CDR1 SGHDT, CDR2 YYEEEE. Trimming removed 1 base from V and 2 bases from J; junction bases left unmatched: 2. The CDR3 is made up of 14 amino acids. CDR3 amino acids: CASSLLGGNTEAFF. The CDR3 DNA reads as TGTGCCAGCAGCTTGTTAGGGGGCAACACTGAAGCTTTCTTT. Combining the CDR3 with reference TRBV5-6 and TRBJ1-1 gives the whole variable domain DAGVTQSPTHLIKTRGQQVTLRCSPKSGHDTVSWYQQALGQGPQFIFQYYEEEERQRGNFPDRFSGHQFPNYSSELNVNALLLGDSALYLCASSLLGGNTEAFFGQGTRLTVV.

The chain is built from TRBV6-6 and TRBJ1-4; 10 nucleotides agree with TRBD1. CDR1 MNHNY and CDR2 SVGAGI come from the germline V gene (reference sequence). This CDR3 region has 14 residues. The junction had 6 bases not matched to a gene; V was cut back by 6 bases and J by 8 bases. CDR3: CASSSGQGSEKLFF. The CDR3 coding sequence is TGTGCCAGCAGCTCGGGACAGGGGAGCGAAAAACTGTTTTTT.

V usage is TRBV6-5 and J usage is TRBJ1-6, with 10 bases aligning to TRBD1. After removal of 0 bases from V and 7 bases from J, the junction contained 3 bases not matched to a gene. Germline V CDR1 and CDR2: MNHEY, SVGAGI. The CDR3 is 16 residues long. The CDR3 sequence: CASSYSGGQGNSPLHF. The CDR3 region has the DNA TGTGCCAGCAGTTACTCGGGGGGACAGGGGAATTCACCCCTCCACTTT.

The rearrangement links TRBV30 to TRBJ2-7; 7 bases agree with TRBD1. CDR3 length: 16 residues. J was trimmed by 4 bases and V by 0 bases; bases with no gene match: 12. Germline CDR1 and CDR2: GTSNPN and SVGIG (reference sequence). The CDR3 region has the DNA TGTGCCTGGAGTGTAGAACAGGGGCGTTACAAATACGAGCAGTACTTC. It translates to CAWSVEQGRYKYEQYF.

This chain connects TRBV18 to TRBJ2-7, with 8 positions matching TRBD1. Trimming took 5 bases from V and 9 from J; bases not matched to a gene: 9. The CDR3 has 13 residues. Per germline, CDR1 KGHSH and CDR2 LQKENI. The CDR3 protein is CASSESGGRGQYF. CDR3 DNA: TGTGCCAGCTCAGAATCAGGGGGCCGTGGGCAGTACTTC.

This rearrangement joins TRBV28 to TRBJ2-1; 13 bases agree with TRBD2. CDR1 is MDHEN and CDR2 is SYDVKM in the germline V gene. The J segment lost 1 base and the V segment lost 6 bases, leaving 12 bases of the junction unmatched. There are 19 residues in the CDR3. The CDR3, as DNA: TGTGCCAGCAGCCGCCTGACTAGCGGGAGGTGGTGGTCCTACAATGAGCAGTTCTTC. Its translation is CASSRLTSGRWWSYNEQFF.

This clone occurred a few times. The chain carries TRBV11-3 and TRBJ1-1; no definite D call. V lost 1 base to trimming and J lost 5 bases, with 8 bases between them. Looked up from germline, CDR1 is SGHNT and CDR2 is YENEEA. The CDR3 is 13 amino acids. CDR3 sequence reads: CASSLGPVTEAFF. CDR3 DNA sequence: TGTGCCAGCAGCTTAGGGCCCGTTACTGAAGCTTTCTTT.

This clone occurred a few times. The J gene is TRBJ2-6, the V gene TRBV5-1; no firm D call. This CDR3 comprises 13 residues. V lost 4 bases and J 1 base, leaving 3 bases between the germline ends. Germline V lookup: CDR1 SGHRS, CDR2 YFSETQ. CDR3 in DNA: TGCGCCAGCAGCCTGTCTGGGGCCAACGTCCTGACTTTC. Protein: CASSLSGANVLTF.

This clone was counted between two and nine times. This sample includes further DNA sequences coding for the same CDR3. V gene TRBV7-3 combines with J gene TRBJ2-5, with TRBD1 as a possible D gene (6 bases). The CDR3 is made up of 14 amino acids. Trimming took 5 bases from V and 2 from J, leaving 12 bases between them. CDR1 is SGHTA, CDR2 FQGTGA, per germline. The CDR3 DNA reads TGTGCCAGCAGCCCTACAGGGTTACAAGAGACCCAGTACTTC. This encodes CASSPTGLQETQYF. Drawing the rest from reference TRBV7-3 and TRBJ2-5, the complete variable domain is GAGVSQTPSNKVTEKGKYVELRCDPISGHTALYWYRQSLGQGPEFLIYFQGTGAADDSGLPNDRFFAVRPEGSVSTLKIQRTERGDSAVYLCASSPTGLQETQYFGPGTRLLVL.

This chain connects TRBV28 to TRBJ1-1; 7 nucleotides agree with TRBD1. V was pared by 5 bases and J by 3 bases, with 12 bases of the junction left unmatched. The CDR3 has 16 residues. Germline V gives CDR1 MDHEN, CDR2 SYDVKM. CDR3 in DNA: TGTGCCAGCAGTCTCCCAACAGGGACAGAGGACACTGAAGCTTTCTTT. Translating gives CASSLPTGTEDTEAFF.

V is TRBV12-5 and J is TRBJ2-7; 8 nucleotides align to TRBD2. CDR3 size: 15 residues. Unmatched junction bases numbered 5, after V lost 0 bases and J lost 4 bases. The germline gives CDR1 LGHNT, CDR2 FRNRAP. The CDR3 nucleotides read TGTGCTAGTGGTTTGGTAGCGGGAGCGGTTTACGAGCAGTACTTC. As protein: CASGLVAGAVYEQYF.

The count of this clone is one. The rearrangement links TRBV6-5 to TRBJ2-3; 7 positions match TRBD1. The CDR3 runs 14 residues. Germline V lookup: CDR1 MNHEY, CDR2 SVGAGI. V lost 7 bases and J lost 2; bases outside the gene matches: 6. The CDR3 DNA reads as TGTGCCAGCAAGGACAGGCCGACCACAGATACGCAGTATTTT. Translated: CASKDRPTTDTQYF.